Detailed here is one T cell receptor beta chain. Its antigen is as yet unknown. The sample belongs to a study of cytomegalovirus exposure and HLA in healthy donors. CDR1 and CDR2 (germline): SGDLS, YYNGEE. V lost 2 bases and J lost 3, with 15 bases in between. The CDR3 length is 16 residues. Study-level results: Immune exposure information comprised only CMV serostatus. Later analysis identified several of the most significant clusters that appeared linked to common viral pathogens. The authors later linked a missense DCLRE1C variant to TCR beta V- and J-gene trimming.

Vbeta (60) and Jbeta (13) primers were used in the PCR. Clones were sequenced by immunoSEQ multiplex PCR, and TCRdb holds only the in-frame ones, with some missing. This sample's table reports under 150,000 clones. The sample taken for sequencing was PBMCs. This chain joins TRBV9 and TRBJ1-3; perhaps TRBD1 as D (5 bases). The TCR was taken from a woman in her thirties or forties in good health and CMV-seronegative. CDR3: CASSVGDGTLGNTIYF. In DNA form, the CDR3 reads TGTGCCAGCAGCGTCGGAGACGGGACTCTTGGAAACACCATATATTTT.